This T cell receptor (beta chain) was documented in a study of radiation and T cells in renal cell carcinoma. This table comes from immunoSEQ multiplex PCR, and its TCRdb copy is limited to in-frame clones, with some not included. This table has around 180,000 clones, about nine tenths appearing once. From germline, CDR1 is SGHTA and CDR2 FQGNSA. The CDR3 sequence is 15 residues long. The V gene end was trimmed by 1 base and the J gene end by 9 bases; junction bases not matched to a gene: 8. Worth noting for this clone: Its antigen remains unknown.

Stated time point: blood 4 weeks post-SBRT, at nephrectomy. Described treatment: 15 Gy SBRT to primary tumor, nephrectomy 4 weeks later. Nephrectomy followed 15 Gy stereotactic body radiation by 4 weeks. Clear cell pathology was present in this patient's renal cell carcinoma. Study-wide points: Baseline intratumoral clonotype presence is unknown without pretreatment biopsies.

Sample: blood, taken from a patient whose treatment included radiotherapy and nephrectomy. This receptor was identified in a woman aged 50 to 65 with renal cell carcinoma. V is TRBV7-2 and J is TRBJ2-5; 10 bases are shared with TRBD2. This chain's CDR3 is CASSLVLAGERAQYF. DNA of the CDR3: TGTGCCAGCAGCTTAGTCCTAGCGGGGGAGCGCGCCCAGTACTTC.